The TCR beta chain described here comes from a study of shared T cell receptors in the human thymus. Libraries were prepared by immunoSEQ multiplex PCR; TCRdb keeps only in-frame clonotypes and omits some of them. The sample carries 700,000 or so clones, 70% to 90% recorded once. This CDR3 has 15 amino acids. Looked up from germline, CDR1 is LNHNV and CDR2 is YYDKDF (reference sequence). V was cut by 4 bases and J by 1 base, with 12 bases left in between. These records were also assigned to another study, of human thymus T cells. That report adds: Apparent bias marked the V and J gene usage of thymic and blood repertoires.

The chain links TRBV15 to TRBJ2-3, with D perhaps TRBD2 (6 bases). The sequence was collected from a girl under three years old with a congenital heart defect. Material for sequencing was thymocytes. CDR3 DNA: TGTGCCACCAGCACGGGCAGGGAGGGCACAGATACGCAGTATTTT. It codes for CATSTGREGTDTQYF.